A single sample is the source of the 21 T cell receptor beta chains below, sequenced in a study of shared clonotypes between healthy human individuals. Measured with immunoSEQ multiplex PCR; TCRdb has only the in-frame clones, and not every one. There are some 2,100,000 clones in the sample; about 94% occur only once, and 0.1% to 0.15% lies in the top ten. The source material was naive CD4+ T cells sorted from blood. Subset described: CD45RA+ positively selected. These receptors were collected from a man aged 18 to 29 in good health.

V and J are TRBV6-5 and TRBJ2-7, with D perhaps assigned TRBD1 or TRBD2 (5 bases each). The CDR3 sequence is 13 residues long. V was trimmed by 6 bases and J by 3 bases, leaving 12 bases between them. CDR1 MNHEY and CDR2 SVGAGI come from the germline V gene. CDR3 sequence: CASRRGVYYEQYF. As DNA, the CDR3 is TGTGCCAGCAGAAGAGGGGTCTACTACGAGCAGTACTTC.

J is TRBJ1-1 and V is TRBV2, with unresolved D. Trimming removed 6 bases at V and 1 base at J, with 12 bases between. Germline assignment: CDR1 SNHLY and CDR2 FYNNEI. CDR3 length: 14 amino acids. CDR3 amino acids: CASRVGRTNTEAFF. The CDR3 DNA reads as TGTGCCAGCAGAGTAGGACGGACGAACACTGAAGCTTTCTTT.

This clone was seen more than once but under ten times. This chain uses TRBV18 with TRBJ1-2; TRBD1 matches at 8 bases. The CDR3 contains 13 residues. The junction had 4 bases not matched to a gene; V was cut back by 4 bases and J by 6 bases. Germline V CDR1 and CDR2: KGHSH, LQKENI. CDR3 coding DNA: TGTGCCAGCTCACGAGGACAGGGTAATGGCTACACCTTC. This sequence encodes CASSRGQGNGYTF.

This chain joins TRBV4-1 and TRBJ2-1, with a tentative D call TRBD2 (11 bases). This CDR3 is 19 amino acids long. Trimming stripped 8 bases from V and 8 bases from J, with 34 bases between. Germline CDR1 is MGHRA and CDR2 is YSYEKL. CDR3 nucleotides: TGCGCCAGCTTTCCCGGGACAGGGGTCAATAGCGGGGGGGCGTATGAGCAGTTCTTC. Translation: CASFPGTGVNSGGAYEQFF.

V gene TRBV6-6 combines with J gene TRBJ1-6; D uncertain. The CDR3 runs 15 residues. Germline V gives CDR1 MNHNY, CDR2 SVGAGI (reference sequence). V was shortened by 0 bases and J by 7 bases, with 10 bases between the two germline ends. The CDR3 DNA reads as TGTGCCAGCAGTTACTCAGGCACAGCCAATTCACCCCTCCACTTT. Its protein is CASSYSGTANSPLHF.

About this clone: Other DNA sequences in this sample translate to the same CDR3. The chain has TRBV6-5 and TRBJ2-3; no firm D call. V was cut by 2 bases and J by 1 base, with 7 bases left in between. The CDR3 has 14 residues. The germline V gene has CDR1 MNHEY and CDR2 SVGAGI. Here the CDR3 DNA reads TGTGCCAGCAGTTACAGGGCGGGCACAGATACGCAGTATTTT. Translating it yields CASSYRAGTDTQYF.

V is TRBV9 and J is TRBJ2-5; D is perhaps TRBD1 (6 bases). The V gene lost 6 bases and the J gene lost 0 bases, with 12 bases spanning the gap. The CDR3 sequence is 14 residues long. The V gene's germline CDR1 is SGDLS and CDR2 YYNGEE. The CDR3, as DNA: TGTGCCAGCACCTCCGGGACATACCAAGAGACCCAGTACTTC. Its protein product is CASTSGTYQETQYF.

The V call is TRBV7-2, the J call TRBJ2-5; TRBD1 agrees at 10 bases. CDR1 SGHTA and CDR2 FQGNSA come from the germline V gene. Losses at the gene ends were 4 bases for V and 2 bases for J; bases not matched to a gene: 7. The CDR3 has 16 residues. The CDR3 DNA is TGTGCCAGCAGCTCAGGACCGGGACAGGGGCAAGAGACCCAGTACTTC. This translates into CASSSGPGQGQETQYF.

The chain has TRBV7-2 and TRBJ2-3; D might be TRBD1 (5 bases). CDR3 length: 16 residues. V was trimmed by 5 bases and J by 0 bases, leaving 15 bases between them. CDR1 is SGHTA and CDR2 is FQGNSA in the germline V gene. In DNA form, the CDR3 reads TGTGCCAGCAGCCTGTGGGCAGGGATAAGCACAGATACGCAGTATTTT. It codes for CASSLWAGISTDTQYF.

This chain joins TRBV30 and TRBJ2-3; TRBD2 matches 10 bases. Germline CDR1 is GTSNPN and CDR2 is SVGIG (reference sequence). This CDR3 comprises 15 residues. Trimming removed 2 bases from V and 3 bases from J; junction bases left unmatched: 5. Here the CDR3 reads CAWSKGLAVTDTQYF. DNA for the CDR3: TGTGCCTGGAGTAAAGGACTAGCGGTAACAGATACGCAGTATTTT.

The CDR3 loop is CAISESGVTRSEQYF. The CDR3 DNA follows: TGTGCCATCAGTGAGTCGGGAGTAACTAGGTCCGAGCAGTACTTC. The chain recombines TRBV10-3 with TRBJ2-7; D might be TRBD2 (5 bases). This CDR3 has 15 residues. V shed 0 bases and J shed 6 bases, with 15 bases lying between them. The germline gives CDR1 ENHRY, CDR2 SYGVKD.

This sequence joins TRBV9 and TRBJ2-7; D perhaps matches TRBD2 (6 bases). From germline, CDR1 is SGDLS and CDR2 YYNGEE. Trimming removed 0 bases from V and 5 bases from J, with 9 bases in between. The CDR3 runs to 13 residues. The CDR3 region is CASSVAGGDEQYF. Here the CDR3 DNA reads TGTGCCAGCAGCGTAGCCGGAGGGGACGAGCAGTACTTC.

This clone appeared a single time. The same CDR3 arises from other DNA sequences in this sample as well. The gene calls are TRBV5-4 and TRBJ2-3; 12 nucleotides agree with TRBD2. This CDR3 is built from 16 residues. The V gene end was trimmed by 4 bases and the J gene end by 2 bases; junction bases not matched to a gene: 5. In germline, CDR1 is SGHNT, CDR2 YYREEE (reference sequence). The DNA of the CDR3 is TGTGCCAGCAGCGCCAGACTAGCGGGGGTCACAGATACGCAGTATTTT. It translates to CASSARLAGVTDTQYF.

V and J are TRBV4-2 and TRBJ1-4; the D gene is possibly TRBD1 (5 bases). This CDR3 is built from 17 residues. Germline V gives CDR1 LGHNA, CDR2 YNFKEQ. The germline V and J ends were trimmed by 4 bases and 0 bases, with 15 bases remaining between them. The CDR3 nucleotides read TGTGCCAGCAGCCGGGACGGCTTATACGCAACTAATGAAAAACTGTTTTTT. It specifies CASSRDGLYATNEKLFF.

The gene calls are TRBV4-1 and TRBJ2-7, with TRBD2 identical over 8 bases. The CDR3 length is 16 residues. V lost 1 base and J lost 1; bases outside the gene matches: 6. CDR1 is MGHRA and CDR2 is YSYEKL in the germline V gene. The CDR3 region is CASSQGTSRGSYEQYF. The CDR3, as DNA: TGCGCCAGCAGCCAAGGGACTAGCAGGGGATCCTACGAGCAGTACTTC.

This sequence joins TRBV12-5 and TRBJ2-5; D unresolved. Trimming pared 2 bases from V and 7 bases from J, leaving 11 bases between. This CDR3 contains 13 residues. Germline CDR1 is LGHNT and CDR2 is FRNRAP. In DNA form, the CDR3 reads TGTGCTAGTGGTTTGAATGAGTGGGGGACCCAGTACTTC. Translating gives CASGLNEWGTQYF.

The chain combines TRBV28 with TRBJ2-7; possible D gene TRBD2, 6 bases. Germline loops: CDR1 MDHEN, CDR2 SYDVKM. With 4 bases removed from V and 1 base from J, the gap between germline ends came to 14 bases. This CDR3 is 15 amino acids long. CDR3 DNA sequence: TGTGCCAGCAGTTCTCACGGGACTGCGTCCTACGAGCAGTACTTC. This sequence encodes CASSSHGTASYEQYF.

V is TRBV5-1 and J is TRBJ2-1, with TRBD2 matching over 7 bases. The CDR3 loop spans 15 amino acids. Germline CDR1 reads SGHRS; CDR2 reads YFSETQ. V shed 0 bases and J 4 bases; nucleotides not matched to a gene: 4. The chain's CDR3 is CASSLDAGDYNEQFF. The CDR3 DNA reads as TGCGCCAGCAGCTTGGACGCGGGGGATTACAATGAGCAGTTCTTC.

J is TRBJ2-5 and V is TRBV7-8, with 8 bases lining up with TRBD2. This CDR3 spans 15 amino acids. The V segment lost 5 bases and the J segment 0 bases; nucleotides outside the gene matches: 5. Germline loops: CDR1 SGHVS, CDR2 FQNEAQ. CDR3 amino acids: CASSPIAGNQETQYF. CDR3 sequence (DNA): TGTGCCAGCAGCCCAATAGCGGGGAACCAAGAGACCCAGTACTTC. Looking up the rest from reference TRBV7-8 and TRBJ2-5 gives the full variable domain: GAGVSQSPRYKVAKRGQDVALRCDPISGHVSLFWYQQALGQGPEFLTYFQNEAQLDKSGLPSDRFFAERPEGSVSTLKIQRTQQEDSAVYLCASSPIAGNQETQYFGPGTRLLVL.

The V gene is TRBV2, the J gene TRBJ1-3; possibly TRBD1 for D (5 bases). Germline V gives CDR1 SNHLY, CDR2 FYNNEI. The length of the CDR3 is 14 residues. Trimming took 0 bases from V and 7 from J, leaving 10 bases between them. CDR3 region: CASSEAAGTNTIYF. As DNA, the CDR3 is TGTGCCAGCAGTGAAGCCGCTGGGACGAACACCATATATTTT.

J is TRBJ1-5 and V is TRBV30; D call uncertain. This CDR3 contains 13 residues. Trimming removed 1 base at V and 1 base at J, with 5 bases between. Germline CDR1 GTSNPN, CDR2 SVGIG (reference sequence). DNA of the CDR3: TGTGCCTGGAGTGCGGAGAGCAATCAGCCCCAGCATTTT. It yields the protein CAWSAESNQPQHF.